Each of the 9 T cell receptor beta chains below was sequenced from the same sample in a study of vaccination and CD4 T cells after COVID-19. Treatment defined: roughly 10-day PBMC culture with coronavirus spike peptide pools or control peptides (ViraFEST assay). These TCRs are of unknown antigen specificity. Researchers used the Oncomine TCR Beta short-read assay to sequence DNA from cultured CD4+ T cells. TCRdb used MiXCR to reprocess the PCR reads, holding one entry per CDR3 protein. In the table there are about 11,000 distinct CDR3 sequences, more than 65% of which are singletons. Material: CD4+ T cells from blood, cultured in vitro. These receptors all come from a human donor who had recovered from COVID-19.

The chain uses TRBV7-9 and TRBJ1-2; weak D call: TRBD1 (6 bases). V lost 5 bases and J lost 5, with 9 bases in between. This CDR3 spans 12 amino acids. The V gene's germline CDR1 is SEHNR and CDR2 FQNEAQ (reference sequence). Here the CDR3 reads CASSKQGYGYTF. CDR3 bases: TGTGCCAGCAGCAAACAGGGTTATGGCTACACCTTC.

CDR3 sequence: CASRRTSGRYEQYF. CDR3 bases: TGTGCCAGCAGACGGACTAGCGGGAGGTACGAGCAGTACTTC. This chain joins TRBV6-1 and TRBJ2-7; 14 bases fit TRBD2. CDR3 length: 14 amino acids. Germline values: CDR1 MNHNS, CDR2 SASEGT. The trim removed 6 bases at V and 4 bases at J, leaving 2 bases unmatched.

The rearrangement joins TRBV20-1 to TRBJ2-5; 10 bases line up with TRBD2. The CDR3 is 17 residues long. Germline V lookup: CDR1 DFQATT, CDR2 SNEGSKA (reference sequence). V lost 6 bases to trimming and J lost 1 base; unmatched junction nucleotides: 14. CDR3 region: CSARLRGTSGIQETQYF. The CDR3 DNA sequence: TGCAGTGCACGACTAAGGGGAACTAGCGGGATCCAAGAGACCCAGTACTTC.

In regard to this clonotype: Its ends do not fully match the called genes, so a read error is possible. The chain has TRBV28 and TRBJ1-6; 9 nucleotides align to TRBD1. This CDR3 is built from 14 residues. CDR1 and CDR2 from the germline V gene are MDHEN and SYDVKM. CDR3 loop: CASTSGQGRSPLHF. In nucleotides, the CDR3 is TGTGCTAGCACATCTGGACAGGGGAGATCACCCCTCCACTTT.

The CDR3 sequence: CASSTDGRQPQHF. CDR3 in DNA: TGTGCCAGCAGCACGGACGGTCGACAGCCCCAGCATTTT. The V call is TRBV2, the J call TRBJ1-5, with D unresolved. V was shortened by 6 bases and J by 7 bases, with 13 bases between the two germline ends. Looked up from germline, CDR1 is SNHLY and CDR2 is FYNNEI. CDR3 length equals 13 residues.

The rearrangement links TRBV20-1 to TRBJ1-3, with unresolved D. The CDR3 is 15 amino acids. CDR1 and CDR2 from the germline V gene are DFQATT and SNEGSKA (reference sequence). The ends were cut back, 0 bases at V and 0 bases at J, with 9 bases in the middle. CDR3 nucleotides: TGCAGTGCTAGAGATTTCGCAAACTCTGGAAACACCATATATTTT. It specifies CSARDFANSGNTIYF.

V usage is TRBV7-8 and J usage is TRBJ2-5, with 9 nucleotides matching TRBD1. The germline V gene has CDR1 SGHVS and CDR2 FQNEAQ. This CDR3 has 14 amino acids. V dropped 2 bases and J dropped 4; count of bases not matched to a gene: 2. In DNA, the CDR3 is TGTGCCAGCAGCTTAAGGGACAGGGCAGAGACCCAGTACTTC. The encoded protein is CASSLRDRAETQYF.

Turning to this clonotype: A much larger clone is a single base away; this may be a read error. V usage is TRBV20-1 and J usage is TRBJ2-1; TRBD2 aligns across 15 bases. The trim removed 5 bases at V and 7 bases at J, leaving 12 bases unmatched. The CDR3 extends over 17 amino acids. In germline, CDR1 is DFQATT, CDR2 SNEGSKA (reference sequence). CDR3 in amino acids: CSAGVLTGTSGRNEQFF. In DNA form, the CDR3 reads TGCAGTGCTGGAGTGCTAACCGGGACTAGCGGGAGGAATGAGCAGTTCTTC.

The rearrangement joins TRBV20-1 to TRBJ2-5; no clear D. The V end was cut by 5 bases, the J end by 5 bases, with 15 bases between. CDR1 is DFQATT, CDR2 SNEGSKA, per germline (reference sequence). The CDR3 loop spans 13 amino acids. This chain's CDR3 is CSAAGPPQETQYF. CDR3 bases: TGCAGTGCTGCCGGACCCCCCCAGGAGACCCAGTACTTC.